Listed here are 24 T cell receptor beta chains from one sample, sequenced in a study of blood T cells in healthy people across ages. A J-beta primer mix and a sample-barcoded 5' primer were used in a second PCR of roughly 6 to 12 cycles. TCRdb reprocessed the 5' RACE reads with MiXCR, giving one entry per CDR3 protein. The sample contains roughly 830,000 distinct CDR3 sequences, approximately 59% of which appear only once. Sequencing was done on a sample of blood. The receptors stem from a man under 40 in good health.

The CDR3 sequence: CASSVTDFSGANVLTF. The CDR3 bases are TGCGCCAGCAGCGTGACAGATTTCTCTGGGGCCAACGTCCTGACTTTC. V is TRBV5-1 and J is TRBJ2-6; D is perhaps TRBD1 (5 bases). Germline CDR1 and CDR2: SGHRS and YFSETQ. Deletions cut 4 bases from V and 0 bases from J, with 11 bases between. The CDR3 spans 16 residues.

This clonotype was seen once. This chain links TRBV15 with TRBJ1-3, with TRBD1 matching over 7 bases. This CDR3 has 14 residues. Looked up from germline, CDR1 is LNHNV and CDR2 is YYDKDF (reference sequence). Trimming took 4 bases from V and 2 from J; bases not matched to a gene: 2. CDR3 region: CATSIGTAGNTIYF. The DNA of the CDR3 is TGTGCCACCAGCATAGGGACAGCTGGAAACACCATATATTTT.

The J gene is TRBJ1-5, the V gene TRBV4-3, with D unclear. The V gene lost 0 bases and the J gene lost 3 bases, with 12 bases spanning the gap. The germline V gene has CDR1 LGHNA and CDR2 YSLEER. The CDR3 sequence is 16 residues long. CDR3: CASSQDWRVPNQPQHF. CDR3 DNA sequence: TGCGCCAGCAGCCAAGATTGGAGGGTCCCCAATCAGCCCCAGCATTTT.

This chain uses TRBV29-1 with TRBJ1-1; D is ambiguous. CDR3 length equals 13 residues. Germline CDR1 SQVTM, CDR2 ANQGSEA. The V and J ends lost 2 bases and 5 bases respectively, with 12 bases between them. This CDR3 is CSVESHEGTEAFF. The CDR3 nucleotides are TGCAGCGTTGAATCGCATGAAGGGACTGAAGCTTTCTTT.

This chain connects TRBV12-3 or TRBV12-4 to TRBJ2-1, with D tentatively TRBD1 (6 bases). This CDR3 contains 15 residues. The V and J ends lost 7 bases and 5 bases respectively, with 18 bases between them. CDR3 bases: TGTGCCAGCACCCAAGGGGGTCGTCCCCACAATGAGCAGTTCTTC. Its protein product is CASTQGGRPHNEQFF.

This clonotype occurred a few times. The DNA of the CDR3 is TGCGCCAGCAGCCAAGACCAGGGGAACATTCAGTACTTC. This codes for CASSQDQGNIQYF. The chain couples TRBV4-3 to TRBJ2-4, with a tentative D call TRBD1 (6 bases). CDR1 LGHNA and CDR2 YSLEER come from the germline V gene. The CDR3 covers 13 residues. V dropped 0 bases and J dropped 7 bases, with 7 bases sitting between them.

V usage is TRBV10-3 and J usage is TRBJ2-3, with D possibly being TRBD1 (5 bases). Germline CDR1 is ENHRY and CDR2 is SYGVKD. This CDR3 is 12 amino acids long. Trimming removed 3 bases from V and 5 bases from J, with 6 bases in between. CDR3 sequence (DNA): TGTGCCATCAGTGAAGGGGAAGATACGCAGTATTTT. Translating gives CAISEGEDTQYF.

The genes are TRBV5-1 and TRBJ2-1, with a weak D call TRBD2 (7 bases). The CDR3 spans 19 residues. Germline loops: CDR1 SGHRS, CDR2 YFSETQ. V was pared by 0 bases and J by 0 bases, with 19 bases between. The DNA of the CDR3 is TGCGCCAGCAGCTTGGCCGAGGGGGGGGGCTTTGGCTCCTACAATGAGCAGTTCTTC. It is translated as CASSLAEGGGFGSYNEQFF.

The chain joins TRBV25-1 to TRBJ2-7, with TRBD2 identical over 7 bases. CDR1 is MGHDK and CDR2 is SYGVNS in the germline V gene. The CDR3 sequence is 17 residues long. Losses at the gene ends were 1 base for V and 7 bases for J; bases not matched to a gene: 16. As DNA, the CDR3 is TGTGCCAGCAGTGAATCGTGGGGGGGAACTTCCTACAATGAGCAGTACTTC. Protein sequence: CASSESWGGTSYNEQYF.

The chain recombines TRBV27 with TRBJ2-5; a weak D match, TRBD1 (6 bases). Trimming took off 6 bases at V and 1 base at J, with 15 bases between the two ends. This CDR3 has 15 amino acids. Germline V gene data show CDR1 as MNHEY and CDR2 as SMNVEV (reference sequence). In nucleotides, the CDR3 is TGTGCCAGCAGGGGATCATACAGGGCCCAAGAGACCCAGTACTTC. Translation: CASRGSYRAQETQYF.

V usage is TRBV20-1 and J usage is TRBJ2-1; 12 positions match TRBD2. In germline, CDR1 is DFQATT, CDR2 SNEGSKA (reference sequence). V was clipped by 4 bases and J by 0 bases; unmatched bases: 4. The CDR3 is made up of 16 amino acids. The CDR3 DNA follows: TGCAGTGCTACTAGCGGGGGGGCCGTCTCCTACAATGAGCAGTTCTTC. Its protein product is CSATSGGAVSYNEQFF.

V gene TRBV20-1 combines with J gene TRBJ2-3; perhaps TRBD2 as D (6 bases). Germline values: CDR1 DFQATT, CDR2 SNEGSKA (reference sequence). This CDR3 contains 14 residues. The V gene lost 1 base and the J gene lost 4 bases, with 12 bases spanning the gap. CDR3: CSARVSSGSDTQYF. DNA for the CDR3: TGCAGTGCTAGAGTTTCCAGCGGGTCAGATACGCAGTATTTT.

The rearrangement links TRBV4-2 to TRBJ1-2; D might be TRBD1 (5 bases). With 2 bases removed from V and 2 bases from J, the gap between germline ends came to 9 bases. Germline CDR1 LGHNA, CDR2 YNFKEQ. The CDR3 has 14 amino acids. For the CDR3, the DNA is TGTGCCAGCAGCCAAAGGGGCGGAAACTATGGCTACACCTTC. Protein: CASSQRGGNYGYTF.

There are a few counts of this clonotype. Here the CDR3 reads CASSPRAANYGYTF. DNA of the CDR3: TGCGCCAGCAGCCCGCGGGCGGCTAACTATGGCTACACCTTC. The chain is built from TRBV4-3 and TRBJ1-2; D is undetermined. The CDR3 is 14 residues long. Germline V CDR1 and CDR2: LGHNA, YSLEER. The V gene lost 4 bases and the J gene lost 0 bases, with 9 bases spanning the gap.

In its sample, this clonotype was seen a few times. The rearrangement joins TRBV30 to TRBJ1-1, with D unresolved. V shed 4 bases and J shed 1 base, with 16 bases lying between them. CDR1 and CDR2 (germline): GTSNPN, SVGIG (reference sequence). The CDR3 is made up of 15 amino acids. CDR3 DNA: TGTGCCTGGATGGAAAGGGCCCGTCAGAACACTGAAGCTTTCTTT. Translated, it gives CAWMERARQNTEAFF.

The chain uses TRBV7-2 and TRBJ2-7; a weak D match, TRBD2 (5 bases). V was trimmed by 5 bases and J by 5 bases, leaving 25 bases between them. Germline CDR1 reads SGHTA; CDR2 reads FQGNSA. The CDR3 has 17 residues. The CDR3 DNA reads as TGTGCCAGCAGCCAACACCCTTCCGGGGTAGGATTCCACGAGCAGTACTTC. This sequence encodes CASSQHPSGVGFHEQYF.

The V call is TRBV7-8, the J call TRBJ1-4, with D unresolved. The V gene lost 3 bases and the J gene lost 4 bases, with 12 bases spanning the gap. This CDR3 is 15 amino acids long. Germline V gives CDR1 SGHVS, CDR2 FQNEAQ. The CDR3 DNA reads TGTGCCAGCAGCTTTCAAGAGGGTTTTAATGAAAAACTGTTTTTT. It encodes CASSFQEGFNEKLFF.

The chain employs TRBV29-1 and TRBJ2-1; the D gene is possibly TRBD2 (5 bases). The CDR3 contains 15 residues. V gave up 6 bases and J gave up 0 bases, with 15 bases separating them. Germline V CDR1 and CDR2: SQVTM, ANQGSEA. The CDR3 nucleotides read TGCAGCGTGACCGGACGGGGAAGCTCCTACAATGAGCAGTTCTTC. As protein: CSVTGRGSSYNEQFF.

The chain combines TRBV4-3 with TRBJ1-1, with TRBD1 as a possible D gene (6 bases). The V gene lost 4 bases and the J gene lost 5 bases, with 11 bases spanning the gap. CDR3 length equals 13 residues. The germline V gene has CDR1 LGHNA and CDR2 YSLEER. The CDR3 DNA is TGCGCCAGCAGCCCTAAAGGGGGAACTGAAGCTTTCTTT. Amino acid sequence: CASSPKGGTEAFF.

The chain couples TRBV27 to TRBJ1-2; maybe TRBD1 (6 bases). There are 13 residues in the CDR3. Trimming took off 4 bases at V and 5 bases at J, with 11 bases between the two ends. CDR1 is MNHEY, CDR2 SMNVEV, per germline (reference sequence). CDR3 sequence reads: CASSSLGQYGYTF. The CDR3 DNA reads as TGTGCCAGCAGTTCTCTTGGACAGTATGGCTACACCTTC.

This clonotype appeared a single time. This sequence joins TRBV6-6 and TRBJ1-4, with D unclear. There are 11 residues in the CDR3. V was clipped by 6 bases and J by 8 bases, with 7 bases between them. Germline CDR1 is MNHNY and CDR2 is SVGAGI (reference sequence). The CDR3, as DNA: TGTGCCAGCAGGGACCTAGAAAAACTGTTTTTT. Translating gives CASRDLEKLFF.

CDR3 protein: CASTREGTGQFF. The CDR3 DNA reads as TGTGCCAGCACAAGAGAGGGGACTGGGCAGTTCTTC. This chain connects TRBV2 to TRBJ2-1, with D possibly matching TRBD2 (6 bases). Germline V gene lookup returns CDR1 SNHLY and CDR2 FYNNEI. This CDR3 comprises 12 residues. V was clipped by 7 bases and J by 12 bases, with 16 bases between them.

The rearrangement uses TRBV28 and TRBJ2-7; D tentatively reads TRBD1 or TRBD2 (5 bases each). CDR3 size: 13 residues. Trimming removed 5 bases at V and 2 bases at J, with 10 bases between. Germline CDR1 reads MDHEN; CDR2 reads SYDVKM. The CDR3 region is CASSRDPPYEQYF. CDR3 nucleotide sequence: TGTGCCAGCAGTCGGGACCCACCCTACGAGCAGTACTTC.

The sample holds a few counts of this clonotype. The CDR3 nucleotides are TGTGCCAGCAGCGAGTTCCGGGACAGCAGACCCCGTGGTGGCTACACCTTC. Translated, it gives CASSEFRDSRPRGGYTF. The gene calls are TRBV9 and TRBJ1-2, with 7 bases identical to TRBD1. The CDR3 is 17 amino acids. V dropped 3 bases and J dropped 7; count of bases not matched to a gene: 18. Germline-derived CDR1 and CDR2 are SGDLS and YYNGEE.